Given below is one T cell receptor (beta chain) in context. Its antigen is currently unknown. This specimen belongs to a study of Ad26.COV2.S vaccination and SARS-CoV-2 variants. Treatment here: 15 to 20 received Ad26.COV2.S at low or high dose, single or two shots; several received placebo; per-sample allocation not given. On day 63 after the first injection, vaccine and placebo recipients gave samples. The vaccine antigen was prefusion-stabilized Wuhan SARS-CoV-2 spike. The study's findings and limits: Total T cell responses may have been underestimated by the TCR breadth and depth analyses. Reported findings describe substantial breadth in spike-specific CD8+ and CD4+ T cell responses following vaccination. Those who received vaccine or placebo ended up with similar non-spike TCR breadth.

The germline V gene has CDR1 SQVTM and CDR2 ANQGSEA. The V gene end was trimmed by 2 bases and the J gene end by 6 bases; junction bases not matched to a gene: 3. The CDR3 extends over 13 amino acids. Sequencing was performed with immunoSEQ multiplex PCR; in TCRdb, only in-frame clones are kept and a portion is missing. The sample has about 440,000 clones, 90% seen once. Sequencing used peripheral blood, obtained in a trial of Ad26.COV2.S vaccine versus placebo. The chain uses TRBV29-1 and TRBJ2-1; 8 bases match TRBD2. This TCR came from a person between 18 and 60 years old who received the Ad26.COV2.S COVID-19 vaccine or a placebo. CDR3 sequence: CSVETLAGNEQFF. Here the CDR3 DNA reads TGCAGCGTTGAAACGCTAGCGGGCAATGAGCAGTTCTTC.